This T cell receptor (beta chain) was recovered during a study of regulatory T cells in long-lasting Graves disease. Arm-PCR with iRepertoire HTBI primers amplified the CDR3 regions for these TCR beta libraries. TCRdb used MiXCR to reprocess the multiplex PCR reads, holding one entry per CDR3 protein. The table shows hundreds of thousands of distinct CDR3 sequences, with 15% to 20% occurring only once. Study-wide findings and caveats: There were preferences for TRBV28, TRBJ1-2 and TRBJ2-5 in persistent disease.

This clonotype was observed many times. What it binds is not known. The V and J ends lost 1 base and 5 bases, in that order; junction bases with no gene match: 7. Germline assignment: CDR1 SGHRS and CDR2 YFSETQ. This CDR3 has 15 residues. Time point given: newly diagnosed GD, antithyroid drugs for less than 3 months. From RNA extracted from PBMCs, the TCR library was made. The TCR comes from a female donor with Graves disease. This specimen consisted of peripheral blood mononuclear cells (PBMCs), obtained at new diagnosis, from a patient treated with antithyroid drugs. The chain uses TRBV5-1 and TRBJ1-1; TRBD1 matches 8 bases. CDR3 residues: CASSLKNRGMTEAFF. In DNA form, the CDR3 reads TGCGCCAGCAGCTTGAAGAACAGGGGGATGACTGAAGCTTTCTTT.